The 31 T cell receptor beta chains in this list originate from one sample, sequenced in a study of cytomegalovirus exposure and HLA in healthy donors. The method was immunoSEQ multiplex PCR; TCRdb's version includes in-frame clones alone and lacks a portion of them. The sample records under 250,000 clones, about 87% being singletons. The source material was PBMCs. The receptors derive from a man aged 18 to 30 in good health and CMV-seronegative.

This chain links TRBV5-1 with TRBJ2-1, with 10 positions matching TRBD2. The germline V gene has CDR1 SGHRS and CDR2 YFSETQ. The CDR3 totals 16 residues. Trimming took 4 bases from V and 4 from J; bases not matched to a gene: 8. The chain's CDR3 is CASSTTGSGGYNEQFF. For the CDR3, the DNA is TGCGCCAGCAGCACGACAGGTAGCGGGGGGTACAATGAGCAGTTCTTC.

This chain uses TRBV5-1 with TRBJ2-7, with D possibly TRBD2 on 5 matching bases. This CDR3 comprises 15 residues. Germline V gene data show CDR1 as SGHRS and CDR2 as YFSETQ. Deletions cut 2 bases from V and 5 bases from J, with 17 bases between. Here the CDR3 reads CASSFSSRSGDEQYF. The CDR3 DNA sequence: TGCGCCAGCAGCTTTAGTTCACGGTCCGGGGACGAGCAGTACTTC.

The rearrangement uses TRBV6-5 and TRBJ2-7, with 11 bases fitting TRBD2. The CDR3 extends over 14 amino acids. V lost 6 bases, J lost 2 bases, and 3 bases stayed unmatched. The germline V gene has CDR1 MNHEY and CDR2 SVGAGI. CDR3 nucleotide sequence: TGTGCCAGCAGCCGACTAGCGGGGACCTACGAGCAGTACTTC. It translates to CASSRLAGTYEQYF.

CDR3 region: CASSIGFRTYEQYF. The CDR3 nucleotides are TGTGCCAGTAGTATAGGCTTCAGGACTTACGAGCAGTACTTC. The chain combines TRBV19 with TRBJ2-7; weak D call: TRBD2 (5 bases). Trimming left V 1 base short and J 4 bases short, with 11 bases between. The CDR3 spans 14 residues. Germline values: CDR1 LNHDA, CDR2 SQIVND (reference sequence).

The sample holds a few counts of this clone. The chain has TRBV5-6 and TRBJ1-6; D remains ambiguous. The germline V gene has CDR1 SGHDT and CDR2 YYEEEE. The CDR3 covers 15 residues. V was shortened by 0 bases and J by 8 bases, with 12 bases between the two germline ends. The CDR3 DNA is TGTGCCAGCAGCTTGGGGGCCAGTCCCCATTCACCCCTCCACTTT. It specifies CASSLGASPHSPLHF. Combining the CDR3 with reference TRBV5-6 and TRBJ1-6 gives the whole variable domain DAGVTQSPTHLIKTRGQQVTLRCSPKSGHDTVSWYQQALGQGPQFIFQYYEEEERQRGNFPDRFSGHQFPNYSSELNVNALLLGDSALYLCASSLGASPHSPLHFGNGTRLTVT.

J is TRBJ2-7 and V is TRBV11-2; TRBD1 is a possible D gene (6 bases). The germline V gene encodes CDR1 SGHAT and CDR2 FQNNGV. Trimming left V 1 base short and J 2 bases short, with 12 bases between. The CDR3 is 15 residues long. The CDR3 bases are TGTGCCAGCAGCTTAGGGTTAGGGGGACCCTACGAGCAGTACTTC. This codes for CASSLGLGGPYEQYF.

The chain uses TRBV5-4 and TRBJ2-7; TRBD1 aligns across 7 bases. The CDR3 spans 14 residues. With 4 bases clipped from V and 6 bases from J, the junction kept 10 bases outside the gene matches. The germline V gene encodes CDR1 SGHNT and CDR2 YYREEE (reference sequence). CDR3 bases: TGTGCCAGCAGCCCCCGGGACAGTCAGAGCGAGCAGTACTTC. Its translation: CASSPRDSQSEQYF.

Of note for this clone: Other DNA sequences in the sample encode the same CDR3. The V call is TRBV9, the J call TRBJ2-5; TRBD2 might be the D (5 bases). The CDR3 runs 14 residues. Trimming took 2 bases from V and 1 from J, leaving 9 bases between them. Per the germline V gene, CDR1 is SGDLS and CDR2 is YYNGEE. The CDR3 region has the DNA TGTGCCAGCAGCGTCGATCGGGGCCAAGAGACCCAGTACTTC. Protein: CASSVDRGQETQYF.

The CDR3 sequence: CASSFGGRSGYTF. CDR3 nucleotide sequence: TGTGCCAGCAGTTTCGGCGGGAGGAGCGGCTACACCTTC. The chain combines TRBV27 with TRBJ1-2, with D unresolved. Germline values: CDR1 MNHEY, CDR2 SMNVEV (reference sequence). The CDR3 spans 13 residues. V was trimmed by 3 bases and J by 8 bases, leaving 13 bases between them.

The chain uses TRBV28 and TRBJ2-1; 10 positions match TRBD2. The CDR3 consists of 16 residues. Per the germline V gene, CDR1 is MDHEN and CDR2 is SYDVKM. J gave up 8 bases and V 0 bases, and 7 bases lay outside the gene matches. CDR3 region: CASSLWASGSRDEQFF. The DNA for the CDR3 is TGTGCCAGCAGTTTATGGGCTAGCGGGAGTAGGGATGAGCAGTTCTTC.

The V call is TRBV4-3, the J call TRBJ2-1, with TRBD2 identical over 7 bases. This CDR3 has 14 residues. With V trimmed by 4 bases and J by 7 bases, 7 bases remained unmatched. Germline lookup yields CDR1 LGHNA and CDR2 YSLEER. The CDR3, as DNA: TGCGCCAGCAGCCTCAGGACGGGGGGAAATGAGCAGTTCTTC. It specifies CASSLRTGGNEQFF.

The rearrangement uses TRBV7-9 and TRBJ1-2, with D possibly being TRBD1 (6 bases). The CDR3 consists of 15 residues. The V gene lost 2 bases and the J gene lost 3 bases, with 13 bases spanning the gap. In germline, CDR1 is SEHNR, CDR2 FQNEAQ (reference sequence). CDR3 in DNA: TGTGCCAGCAGCTTACAGGAGGCAGGGGACTATGGCTACACCTTC. It is translated as CASSLQEAGDYGYTF.

V is TRBV4-1 and J is TRBJ1-4; 10 bases match TRBD1. The CDR3 consists of 17 residues. CDR1 is MGHRA, CDR2 YSYEKL, per germline. The V segment lost 0 bases and the J segment 4 bases; nucleotides outside the gene matches: 5. The CDR3: CASSQDRGTGVNEKLFF. The CDR3 bases are TGCGCCAGCAGCCAAGATAGGGGGACAGGGGTTAATGAAAAACTGTTTTTT.

This rearrangement joins TRBV4-1 to TRBJ1-2; 7 bases match TRBD1. Germline V lookup: CDR1 MGHRA, CDR2 YSYEKL. V shed 3 bases, J shed 8 bases, and the junction held 12 bases outside the gene matches. CDR3 length equals 15 residues. CDR3 protein: CASSHLGQAARGYTF. CDR3 bases: TGCGCCAGCAGCCATCTCGGACAGGCGGCAAGGGGCTACACCTTC.

The rearrangement joins TRBV7-9 to TRBJ1-6; maybe TRBD1 (6 bases). Trimming stripped 6 bases from V and 10 bases from J, with 13 bases between. The CDR3 length is 13 residues. Germline assignment: CDR1 SEHNR and CDR2 FQNEAQ (reference sequence). This CDR3 is CASSSGTKSPLHF. In DNA, the CDR3 is TGTGCCAGCAGTTCCGGGACAAAATCACCCCTCCACTTT.

The chain combines TRBV7-5 with TRBJ1-5; TRBD1 is taken as the D call from the table, unchecked against the DNA. TRBV7-5 is labeled a pseudogene. The CDR3 runs to 17 residues. CDR3 in DNA: TGTGTCAGAAGCTTAGATGGCAGGGGAAATAGCAATCAGCCCCAGCATTTT. Translated: CVRSLDGRGNSNQPQHF.

V usage is TRBV7-8 and J usage is TRBJ1-1, with D perhaps matching TRBD1 (5 bases). There are 12 residues in the CDR3. Germline CDR1 is SGHVS and CDR2 is FQNEAQ. V was trimmed by 2 bases and J by 8 bases, leaving 9 bases between them. CDR3 protein: CASSLLAGEAFF. In DNA form, the CDR3 reads TGTGCCAGCAGCTTATTGGCAGGGGAAGCTTTCTTT.

The chain links TRBV19 to TRBJ1-2; TRBD1 matches 7 bases. From germline, CDR1 is LNHDA and CDR2 SQIVND (reference sequence). V was pared by 5 bases and J by 2 bases, with 5 bases of the junction left unmatched. The CDR3 length is 14 residues. The CDR3 loop reads CASSEDRINYGYTF. The DNA of the CDR3 is TGTGCCAGTAGTGAGGACAGGATAAACTATGGCTACACCTTC. Full variable domain (remainder filled in from reference TRBV19 and TRBJ1-2): DGGITQSPKYLFRKEGQNVTLSCEQNLNHDAMYWYRQDPGQGLRLIYYSQIVNDFQKGDIAEGYSVSREKKESFPLTVTSAQKNPTAFYLCASSEDRINYGYTFGSGTRLTVV.

The chain couples TRBV29-1 to TRBJ2-5, with TRBD2 identical over 12 bases. The CDR3 is 14 residues long. V lost 8 bases to trimming and J lost 1 base; unmatched junction nucleotides: 5. Germline CDR1 is SQVTM and CDR2 is ANQGSEA. The CDR3 loop is CSSRLAGVQETQYF. The CDR3 nucleotides are TGCAGCTCGCGACTAGCGGGGGTCCAAGAGACCCAGTACTTC.

This clone was counted a few times. The chain uses TRBV20-1 and TRBJ1-2; D remains ambiguous. This CDR3 is 10 amino acids long. Trimming took off 6 bases at V and 5 bases at J, with 7 bases between the two ends. Germline V CDR1 and CDR2: DFQATT, SNEGSKA (reference sequence). CDR3 nucleotides: TGCAGTGCGCCGAGTTATGGCTACACCTTC. It codes for CSAPSYGYTF.

This rearrangement joins TRBV19 to TRBJ1-6, with TRBD1 as a possible D gene (5 bases). Germline CDR1 is LNHDA and CDR2 is SQIVND (reference sequence). V was pared by 2 bases and J by 1 base, with 9 bases between. This CDR3 has 16 residues. The CDR3 DNA sequence: TGTGCCAGTAGTATATCGGGGGAATCCTATAATTCACCCCTCCACTTT. Residues: CASSISGESYNSPLHF. Combining the CDR3 with reference TRBV19 and TRBJ1-6 gives the whole variable domain DGGITQSPKYLFRKEGQNVTLSCEQNLNHDAMYWYRQDPGQGLRLIYYSQIVNDFQKGDIAEGYSVSREKKESFPLTVTSAQKNPTAFYLCASSISGESYNSPLHFGNGTRLTVT.

V gene TRBV11-2 combines with J gene TRBJ1-5, with D unresolved. Germline CDR1 and CDR2: SGHAT and FQNNGV. V was clipped by 5 bases and J by 3 bases, with 11 bases between them. This CDR3 comprises 14 residues. The CDR3 nucleotides read TGTGCCAGCAGCCTACGGGTCAACAATCAGCCCCAGCATTTT. It translates to CASSLRVNNQPQHF. The whole variable domain, filled in from reference TRBV11-2 and TRBJ1-5, reads EAGVAQSPRYKIIEKRQSVAFWCNPISGHATLYWYQQILGQGPKLLIQFQNNGVVDDSQLPKDRFSAERLKGVDSTLKIQPAKLEDSAVYLCASSLRVNNQPQHFGDGTRLSIL.

CDR3 sequence reads: CASSLKPITDTQYF. DNA of the CDR3: TGTGCCAGCAGCTTAAAGCCGATTACAGATACGCAGTATTTT. V gene TRBV5-6 combines with J gene TRBJ2-3; D is ambiguous. V shed 2 bases and J shed 3 bases, with 10 bases lying between them. This CDR3 is built from 14 residues. Germline V gene lookup returns CDR1 SGHDT and CDR2 YYEEEE.

A single count supports this clone. The chain recombines TRBV9 with TRBJ2-7; D not certain. Between the trimmed V and J ends, which lost 4 bases and 3 bases, there was a span of 17 bases. The CDR3 runs to 15 residues. The germline gives CDR1 SGDLS, CDR2 YYNGEE. CDR3 loop: CASSQTRGPLYEQYF. The CDR3 region has the DNA TGTGCCAGCAGCCAGACTCGAGGTCCTCTCTACGAGCAGTACTTC.

The gene calls are TRBV7-2 and TRBJ2-7; 10 positions agree with TRBD2. There are 13 residues in the CDR3. The germline V gene encodes CDR1 SGHTA and CDR2 FQGNSA. The junction had 1 base not matched to a gene; V was cut back by 4 bases and J by 4 bases. The CDR3 sequence: CASSSAGGYEQYF. The CDR3 nucleotides are TGTGCCAGCAGCTCAGCGGGGGGGTACGAGCAGTACTTC. The full variable domain, in which reference TRBV7-2 and TRBJ2-7 provide the parts outside the CDR3, is GAGVSQSPSNKVTEKGKDVELRCDPISGHTALYWYRQSLGQGLEFLIYFQGNSAPDKSGLPSDRFSAERTGGSVSTLTIQRTQQEDSAVYLCASSSAGGYEQYFGPGTRLTVT.

The J gene is TRBJ2-7, the V gene TRBV28, with 8 nucleotides matching TRBD1. Per the germline V gene, CDR1 is MDHEN and CDR2 is SYDVKM. V lost 10 bases to trimming and J lost 3 bases; unmatched junction nucleotides: 5. The CDR3 extends over 12 amino acids. In nucleotides, the CDR3 is TGTGCCACGACAGGGGAAGGCTACGAGCAGTACTTC. It codes for CATTGEGYEQYF.

The chain combines TRBV5-1 with TRBJ2-7, with a possible D match to TRBD2 (6 bases). Trimming removed 3 bases from V and 2 bases from J, with 6 bases in between. The CDR3 consists of 12 residues. Looked up from germline, CDR1 is SGHRS and CDR2 is YFSETQ. This CDR3 is CASSSSAYEQYF. DNA for the CDR3: TGCGCCAGCAGCTCTAGCGCCTACGAGCAGTACTTC.

The genes are TRBV27 and TRBJ1-4, with a weak D call TRBD1 (5 bases). The CDR3 extends over 16 amino acids. Germline V gives CDR1 MNHEY, CDR2 SMNVEV (reference sequence). V was shortened by 6 bases and J by 0 bases, with 14 bases between the two germline ends. The CDR3 nucleotides are TGTGCCAGCAGCCCTATACGGGGGGCAACTAATGAAAAACTGTTTTTT. Amino acids: CASSPIRGATNEKLFF. The full variable domain, rest sourced from reference TRBV27 and TRBJ1-4, is EAQVTQNPRYLITVTGKKLTVTCSQNMNHEYMSWYRQDPGLGLRQIYYSMNVEVTDKGDVPEGYKVSRKEKRNFPLILESPSPNQTSLYFCASSPIRGATNEKLFFGSGTQLSVL.

The chain is built from TRBV6-7 and TRBJ2-2, with a tentative D call TRBD1 (8 bases). TRBV6-7 is an ORF; its function is uncertain. The CDR3 covers 15 residues. The ends were cut back, 6 bases at V and 5 bases at J, with 16 bases in the middle. This CDR3 reads CASSRDRRGTGELFF. DNA for the CDR3: TGTGCCAGCAGCAGGGACAGGCGGGGGACCGGGGAGCTGTTTTTT.

In its sample, this clone was seen once. The gene calls are TRBV7-9 and TRBJ2-3, with a weak D call TRBD1 (5 bases). This CDR3 has 14 residues. Germline values: CDR1 SEHNR, CDR2 FQNEAQ (reference sequence). Trimming shortened V by 4 bases and J by 6 bases, and 14 bases separated the two germline ends. Written as DNA, the CDR3 is TGTGCCAGCAGCTCACAGGATTCGTGGGATACGCAGTATTTT. It yields the protein CASSSQDSWDTQYF. The full variable domain, with the rest looked up from reference TRBV7-9 and TRBJ2-3, is DTGVSQNPRHKITKRGQNVTFRCDPISEHNRLYWYRQTLGQGPEFLTYFQNEAQLEKSRLLSDRFSAERPKGSFSTLEIQRTEQGDSAMYLCASSSQDSWDTQYFGPGTRLTVL.

This clone was recorded only once. The chain is built from TRBV4-1 and TRBJ2-1; 8 nucleotides agree with TRBD2. V dropped 4 bases and J dropped 2; count of bases not matched to a gene: 7. Germline V lookup: CDR1 MGHRA, CDR2 YSYEKL. This CDR3 has 16 residues. The CDR3 spells CASSRDPGLAYNEQFF. CDR3 in DNA: TGCGCCAGCAGCCGAGATCCGGGACTAGCCTACAATGAGCAGTTCTTC.